The text below deals with one TCR beta chain. This record comes from a study of blood T cell repertoires in COVID-19. The germline V and J ends were trimmed by 8 bases and 5 bases, with 13 bases remaining between them. CDR1 and CDR2 from the germline V gene are MNHEY and SMNVEV (reference sequence). The CDR3 totals 12 residues. As handled by the study authors: The authors estimated nucleated cell counts from reference gene primer amplification. TCRdb's copy holds only in-frame clones and misses some; the assay was immunoSEQ multiplex PCR. From that table come the V and J calls and clone size; the DNA was used to work out D and trimming. Of fewer than 500,000 clones listed, 85% to 90% are singletons. Cohort placement rested on clinical history that participants reported themselves.

This TCR was sampled from a man aged 25 to 40 who had recovered from COVID-19. The sample taken for sequencing was PBMCs or T cells enriched from blood (not recorded which). The rearrangement links TRBV27 to TRBJ2-7, with D possibly matching TRBD2 (5 bases). CDR3 coding DNA: TGTGCCAGCCGGGAAGGGTACCACGAGCAGTACTTC. It is translated as CASREGYHEQYF.